This T cell receptor beta chain was identified in a study of T cell changes during pregnancy in multiple sclerosis. Trimming cost V 0 bases and J 2 bases; bases outside gene matches: 9. This CDR3 has 17 amino acids. Germline CDR1 reads LNHDA; CDR2 reads SQIVND (reference sequence). This table comes from immunoSEQ multiplex PCR, and its TCRdb copy is limited to in-frame clones, with some not included. The table has fewer than 75,000 clones, roughly 90% seen once. The rearrangement uses TRBV19 and TRBJ1-2; 7 nucleotides agree with TRBD1. This sample comprised CD8+ T cells from peripheral blood mononuclear cells, obtained before pregnancy. This sequence was found in a female donor with multiple sclerosis, enrolled in a pregnancy study. The CDR3 sequence: CASSIDRQGGRNYGYTF. As DNA, the CDR3 is TGTGCCAGTAGTATAGACAGACAGGGCGGGAGGAACTATGGCTACACCTTC. Variable domain in full (rest from reference TRBV19 and TRBJ1-2): DGGITQSPKYLFRKEGQNVTLSCEQNLNHDAMYWYRQDPGQGLRLIYYSQIVNDFQKGDIAEGYSVSREKKESFPLTVTSAQKNPTAFYLCASSIDRQGGRNYGYTFGSGTRLTVV.